This T cell receptor beta chain derives from a study of blood T cell repertoires in COVID-19. Whole-study context: T cells, B-cell-depleted T cells, or PBMCs supplied cDNA or gDNA.

TCRdb keeps only in-frame clones here, not all; method: immunoSEQ multiplex PCR. Of about 90,000 clones detected, approximately 80% appear once; the ten largest clones hold roughly a third. Germline CDR1 SGHVS, CDR2 FNYEAQ. There are 15 residues in the CDR3. Between the trimmed V and J ends, which lost 5 bases and 3 bases, there was a span of 14 bases. Sample: peripheral blood. J is TRBJ1-5 and V is TRBV7-6; D might be TRBD1 (5 bases). This receptor was identified in a woman aged 80 or over with active or convalescent COVID-19. CDR3: CASSRLTGSNQPQHF. CDR3 in DNA: TGTGCCAGCAGCCGCCTTACAGGTTCCAATCAGCCCCAGCATTTT. Based on the CDR3 plus reference TRBV7-6 and TRBJ1-5, the full variable domain is GAGVSQSPRYKVTKRGQDVALRCDPISGHVSLYWYRQALGQGPEFLTYFNYEAQQDKSGLPNDRFSAERPEGSISTLTIQRTEQRDSAMYRCASSRLTGSNQPQHFGDGTRLSIL.